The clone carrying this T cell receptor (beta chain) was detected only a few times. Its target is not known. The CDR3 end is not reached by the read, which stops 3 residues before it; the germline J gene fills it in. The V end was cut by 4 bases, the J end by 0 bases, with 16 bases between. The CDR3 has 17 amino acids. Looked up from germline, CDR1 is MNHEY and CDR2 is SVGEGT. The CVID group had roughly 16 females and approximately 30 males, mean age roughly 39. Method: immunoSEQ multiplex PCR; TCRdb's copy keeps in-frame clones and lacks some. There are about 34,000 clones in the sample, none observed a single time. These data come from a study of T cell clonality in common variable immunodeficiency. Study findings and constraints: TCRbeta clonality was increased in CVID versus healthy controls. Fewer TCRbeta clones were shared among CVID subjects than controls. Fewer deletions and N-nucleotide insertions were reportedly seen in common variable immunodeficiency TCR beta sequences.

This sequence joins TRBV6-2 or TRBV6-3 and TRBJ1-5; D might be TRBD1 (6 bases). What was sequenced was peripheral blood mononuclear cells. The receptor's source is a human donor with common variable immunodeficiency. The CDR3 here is CASSSLTGALSNQPQHF. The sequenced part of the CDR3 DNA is TGTGCCAGCAGTTCGCTGACAGGCGCCCTTAGCAATCAGCCC.